The sample holds a few counts of the clone carrying this TCR beta chain. CDR1 is LGHNA, CDR2 YSLEER, per germline. The CDR3 runs 17 residues. Germline trimming cut 0 bases from V and 5 bases from J; bases unmatched to any gene: 7. This specimen comes from a study of OX40 agonist ivuxolimab in advanced cancers. Sequencing was performed with immunoSEQ multiplex PCR; in TCRdb, only in-frame clones are kept and a portion is missing. The repertoire includes just under 65,000 clones, just under 85% of them detected once, and approximately 9.8% sits in the top ten. This specimen consisted of CD4+ or CD8+ T cells sorted from blood, obtained in a trial of the OX40 agonist ivuxolimab. J is TRBJ2-2 and V is TRBV4-3; TRBD1 matches at 9 bases. The TCR originated in an adult with an advanced solid tumor such as melanoma, head and neck, liver or kidney cancer. The CDR3: CASSQDGTGLRTGELFF. The CDR3 bases are TGCGCCAGCAGCCAAGATGGGACAGGGCTGAGAACCGGGGAGCTGTTTTTT.